The present T cell receptor (beta chain) was sequenced within a study of blood T cell repertoires in COVID-19 (dated by TCRdb to 2020 to 2022). For the wider study: Samples covering the acute and convalescent phases of COVID-19 were provided by collaborators in the United States, Italy and Spain. Where available, HLA class I and class II types were taken from metadata supplied by the sample provider and were not determined by assay-based typing. The dataset comprised deeply sampled blood TCRbeta repertoires from subjects exposed to, actively infected with, or recovered from COVID-19. The samples were drawn from the first 160 participants of the ongoing ImmuneRACE study and from 1,254 subjects provided by 6 global collaborators. The sample metadata nearly always contained a de-identified subject ID, COVID-19 status, age in years and sex. The repertoires were released in a freely available public database intended as a resource for research on the immune response to SARS-CoV-2. The material from the prospective study consisted of cDNA or gDNA derived from T cells, B-cell-depleted T cells, or PBMCs. On the study overall, not on this receptor specifically: How much clinical and demographic metadata was included differed by source and by participant, and the metadata was provided uncurated.

Collaborating institutions collected whole blood in K2EDTA tubes following their own protocols. For TCRbeta analysis, collaborators shipped samples as frozen whole blood, isolated PBMCs, or DNA extracted from either of those sample types. The CDR3 runs 15 amino acids, cysteine and phenylalanine included. CDR3 DNA is the only sequence kept; it has 45 bases, read in frame from the first base. According to the germline V gene, CDR1 reads MNHEY and CDR2 reads SVGAGI. The germline V end is reduced by 4 bases and the J end by 4 bases; junction bases left unmatched: 9. TCRbeta CDR3 regions were amplified from genomic DNA by means of the immunoSEQ Assay, a bias-controlled multiplex PCR. In the paper's pipeline: The number of nucleated cells in each sample was estimated from the amplification of reference gene primers within the assay. Sequence reads were collapsed and filtered to measure the absolute abundance of every unique TCRbeta CDR3 rearrangement. Productive Simpson clonality was computed per sample as the square root of Simpson's diversity index over productive rearrangements. TCRdb retrieved this table from immuneACCESS and kept in-frame rearrangements only. Not all clones are present; in checked studies, unresolved V genes account for under half, and no reason is known for the remainder. The DNA gave D and trimming, while V, J and clone size come from that table. The sample table lists hundreds of thousands of clones, over 70% of them with a count of one. The ten largest clones capture around 3.4% of the sample.

In the case of this clone: Its antigen is unknown. No much larger clone is present one base from it, and per-base qualities are unavailable.

The receptor was isolated from a woman older than 75 with acute or convalescent COVID-19. Sequenced: peripheral blood. The chain joins TRBV6-5 to TRBJ1-2, and 7 junction bases match TRBD1. The CDR3 region: CASSSPDRTTYGYTF. At the DNA level, the sequence is TGTGCCAGCAGTTCCCCGGACAGGACGACCTATGGCTACACCTTC.